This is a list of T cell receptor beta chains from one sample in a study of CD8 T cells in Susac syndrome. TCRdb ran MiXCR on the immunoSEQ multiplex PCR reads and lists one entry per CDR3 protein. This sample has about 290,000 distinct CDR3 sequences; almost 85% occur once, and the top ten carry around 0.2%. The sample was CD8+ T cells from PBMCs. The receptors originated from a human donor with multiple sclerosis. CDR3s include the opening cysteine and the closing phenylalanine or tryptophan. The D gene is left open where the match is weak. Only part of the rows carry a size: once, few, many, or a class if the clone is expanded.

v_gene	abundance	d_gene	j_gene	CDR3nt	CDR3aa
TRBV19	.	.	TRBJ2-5	TGTGCCAGTAACGGACGCCTCCAAGAGACCCAGTACTTC	CASNGRLQETQYF
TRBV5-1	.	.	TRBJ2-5	TGCGCCAGCAGCACCCAAGAGACCCAGTACTTC	CASSTQETQYF
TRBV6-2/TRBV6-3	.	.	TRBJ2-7	TGTGCCAGCAGTAACACAGGCGGTACCTACGAGCAGTACTTC	CASSNTGGTYEQYF
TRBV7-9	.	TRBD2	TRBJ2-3	TGTGCCAGCAGCCCAGGACTAGCGGGAGGCCTCGGGGATACGCAGTATTTT	CASSPGLAGGLGDTQYF
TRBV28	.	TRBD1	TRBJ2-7	TGTGCCAGCAGTTTCCAGGGGGCCTACGAGCAGTACTTC	CASSFQGAYEQYF
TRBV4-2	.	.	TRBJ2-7	TGTGCCAGCAGCCAAGGCGAAGTATTCTCCTACGAGCAGTACTTC	CASSQGEVFSYEQYF
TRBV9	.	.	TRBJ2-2	TGTGCCAGCAGCGTAGGGGGCGGCTTTACCGGGGAGCTGTTTTTT	CASSVGGGFTGELFF
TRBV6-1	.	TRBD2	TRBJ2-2	TGTGCCAGCAGGCCTAGCGGACACGCGAACACCGGGGAGCTGTTTTTT	CASRPSGHANTGELFF
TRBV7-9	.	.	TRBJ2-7	TGTGCCACCGGAGGGACGGGGTCCTACGAGCAGTACTTC	CATGGTGSYEQYF
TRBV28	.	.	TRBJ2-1	TGTGCCAGCAGCCCGACTCTTTCTACTAGATGGCGGGAAGCCTACAATGAGCAGTTCTTC	CASSPTLSTRWREAYNEQFF
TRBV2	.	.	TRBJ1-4	TGTGCCAGCAGTGATCCTCCCAGTGCAACTAATGAAAAACTGTTTTTT	CASSDPPSATNEKLFF
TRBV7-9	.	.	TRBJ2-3	TGTGCCAGCAGCTTGGGCGTAACTAGCACAGATACGCAGTATTTT	CASSLGVTSTDTQYF
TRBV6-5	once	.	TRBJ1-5	TGTGCCAGCAGACCCGGACAGTTTAGCAATCAGCCCCAGCATTTT	CASRPGQFSNQPQHF
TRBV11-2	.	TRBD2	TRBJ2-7	TGTGCCAGCAGCTTCCTAGCGGAGAGGTTCTACGAGCAGTACTTC	CASSFLAERFYEQYF
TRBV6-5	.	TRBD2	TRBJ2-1	TGTGCCAGCAGTTACTCCGTGCTAGCGGAGGGAGACAATGAGCAGTTCTTC	CASSYSVLAEGDNEQFF
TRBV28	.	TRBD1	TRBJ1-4	TGTGCCAGCAGTTTTAGGGGGACAGCTGTCCCTCTACTGTTTTTT	CASSFRGTAVPLLFF
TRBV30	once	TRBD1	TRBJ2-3	TGTGCCTGGACGACAGGGGTCGGAACAGATACGCAGTATTTT	CAWTTGVGTDTQYF
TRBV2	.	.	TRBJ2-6	TGTGCCAGCAGTGAACCGGAAGTATTAAAGGCTGGGGCCAACGTCCTGACTTTC	CASSEPEVLKAGANVLTF
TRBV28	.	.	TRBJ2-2	TGTGCCAGCAGTTTTTTTGGACCCAACACCGGGGAGCTGTTTTTT	CASSFFGPNTGELFF
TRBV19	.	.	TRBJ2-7	TGTGCCAGTAGTCCGGGACATTCCTACGAGCAGTACTTC	CASSPGHSYEQYF
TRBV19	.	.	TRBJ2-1	TGTGCCAGTAGTATCGCTGTCACCTCCTACAATGAGCAGTTCTTC	CASSIAVTSYNEQFF
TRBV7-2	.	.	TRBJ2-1	TGTGCCACCACAAGCGTCCCCTACAATGAGCAGTTCTTC	CATTSVPYNEQFF
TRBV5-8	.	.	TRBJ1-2	TGTGCCAGCAGCTTGGCTTGGGCAGGGTATGGCTACACCTTC	CASSLAWAGYGYTF
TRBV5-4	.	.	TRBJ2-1	TGTGCCAGCAGCACTGGCGGGGCCCTAGATGAGCAGTTCTTC	CASSTGGALDEQFF
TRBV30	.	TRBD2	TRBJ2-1	TGTGCCTGGCGCGGGGGCTCCTACAATGAGCAGTTCTTC	CAWRGGSYNEQFF
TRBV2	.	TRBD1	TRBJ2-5	TGTGCCAGCAGCCCGAAGGACAGGCCTCAAGAGACCCAGTACTTC	CASSPKDRPQETQYF